Listed below are T cell receptor beta chains from one sample, sequenced in a study of tumor-infiltrating lymphocytes in primary liver carcinoma. One entry per CDR3 protein, called by TCRdb with MiXCR from the multiplex PCR reads. The data show about 99,000 distinct CDR3 sequences, roughly 69% seen once. The sample consisted of liver tumor tissue from sampling region 5. Source of these receptors: a woman in her fifties or sixties with primary liver carcinoma and hepatitis B virus infection. CDR3s include the opening cysteine and the closing phenylalanine or tryptophan. A D gene is named only where the DNA matches it firmly. Some rows mark clone size as missing; the rest say once, few, many or name a class of expanded clone.

DNA: TGCAGTGTACAGGGGTCCTCTGGGGAGTGGTACTTC; CDR3: CSVQGSSGEWYF; V: TRBV29-1; J: TRBJ2-7; size: -; D: TRBD1
DNA: TGTGCCGGCAGTCGCGCTCCCGAGGGGATTGGAGGCTACACCTTC; CDR3: CAGSRAPEGIGGYTF; V: TRBV28; J: TRBJ1-2; size: -; D: -
DNA: TGCGCCAGCAGTGACCGGCTAGCGGGAGGATCACACGAGCAGTACTTC; CDR3: CASSDRLAGGSHEQYF; V: TRBV10-2; J: TRBJ2-7; size: many; D: TRBD2
DNA: TGTGCCAGCAGTTTACCCCCCATGAACACTGAAGCTTTCTTT; CDR3: CASSLPPMNTEAFF; V: TRBV12-3/TRBV12-4; J: TRBJ1-1; size: many; D: -
DNA: TGTGCCAGCAGTACGGACAGGGTCAGGGCCCATTACTTC; CDR3: CASSTDRVRAHYF; V: TRBV12-3/TRBV12-4; J: TRBJ2-5; size: -; D: TRBD1
DNA: TGTGCTAGCAGTCCCAGGACAGGGGGCAACTACGAGCAGTACTTC; CDR3: CASSPRTGGNYEQYF; V: TRBV11-3; J: TRBJ2-7; size: -; D: TRBD1
DNA: TGTGCCAGCAGACGAGTGAGCACTGAAGCTTTATTT; CDR3: CASRRVSTEALF; V: TRBV11-3; J: TRBJ1-1; size: -; D: -
DNA: TGTGCCAGCAGCCGCTTCGGTCCGGGACTAGCGGGGTTACTTCAAGAGACCCAGTACTTC; CDR3: CASSRFGPGLAGLLQETQYF; V: TRBV6-5; J: TRBJ2-5; size: many; D: TRBD2
DNA: TGTGCCAGCGGTCCACATGGGTTCCCTTTGGGGTATTTT; CDR3: CASGPHGFPLGYF; V: TRBV28; J: TRBJ2-3; size: few; D: -
DNA: TGCGCCAGCTGCAGACTAGCGTCCACCTACGATCGGTACTTC; CDR3: CASCRLASTYDRYF; V: TRBV10-2; J: TRBJ2-7; size: once; D: TRBD2
DNA: TGCGCCAGCAGCCATCCGCCGGGACAGGGCTACTACGAGCAGTACTTC; CDR3: CASSHPPGQGYYEQYF; V: TRBV4-1; J: TRBJ2-7; size: many; D: TRBD1
DNA: TGTGCCCCACATTCCGGTGACACCCAAGAGCCCCAGTACTTC; CDR3: CAPHSGDTQEPQYF; V: TRBV28; J: TRBJ2-5; size: -; D: -
DNA: TGTGCCAGCAACCCGTGGGGCACTGATGCTTTCTTT; CDR3: CASNPWGTDAFF; V: TRBV5-6; J: TRBJ1-1; size: -; D: -
DNA: TGTGCCAGTATCGGGACTAGCGGGGGTCCCCAAGAGACCCAGTACTTC; CDR3: CASIGTSGGPQETQYF; V: TRBV7-9; J: TRBJ2-5; size: -; D: TRBD2
DNA: TGCAGTGTCCATTCGGTTACTAGCGTTTCTGCAGATACGCAGTATTTT; CDR3: CSVHSVTSVSADTQYF; V: TRBV29-1; J: TRBJ2-3; size: -; D: TRBD2